This TCR beta chain is from a study of blood T cell repertoires in COVID-19. Across the whole study: PBMCs, B-cell-depleted T cells, or T cells were the source of the cDNA or gDNA that made up the material.

Authors' methods: Counts of nucleated cells, estimated from reference gene primer amplification, were obtained. The data were produced by immunoSEQ multiplex PCR, yet TCRdb's version contains in-frame clones alone and is incomplete. From that table come the V and J calls and clone size; the DNA was used to work out D and trimming. Among over 50,000 clones listed, approximately 89% were seen once. The CDR3 spans 14 residues. Germline CDR1 PRHDT, CDR2 FYEKMQ (reference sequence). J gave up 0 bases and V 6 bases, and 0 bases lay outside the gene matches. The chain has TRBV13 and TRBJ2-2; 8 nucleotides align to TRBD1. This sequence was found in a man aged 60 to 75 with acute or convalescent COVID-19. The sequenced material came from peripheral blood. The CDR3 here is CASRTGANTGELFF. DNA for the CDR3: TGTGCCAGCAGGACAGGGGCGAACACCGGGGAGCTGTTTTTT.